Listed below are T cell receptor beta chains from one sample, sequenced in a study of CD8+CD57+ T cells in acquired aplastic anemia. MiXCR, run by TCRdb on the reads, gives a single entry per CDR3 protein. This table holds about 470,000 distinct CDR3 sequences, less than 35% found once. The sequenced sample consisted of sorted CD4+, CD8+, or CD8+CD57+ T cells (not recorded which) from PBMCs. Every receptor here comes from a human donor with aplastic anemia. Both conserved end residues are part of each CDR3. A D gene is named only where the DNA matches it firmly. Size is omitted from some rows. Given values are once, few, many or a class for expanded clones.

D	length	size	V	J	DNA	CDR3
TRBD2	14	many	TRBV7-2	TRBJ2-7	TGTGCCAGCAGCACCGGGACTAGCGCCTACGAGCAGTACTTC	CASSTGTSAYEQYF
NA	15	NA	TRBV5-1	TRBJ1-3	TGCGCCAGCAGCTTGGTCGGGGGGACTGGATACACCATATATTTT	CASSLVGGTGYTIYF
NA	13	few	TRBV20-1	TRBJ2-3	TGCAGTGCTAGAACGAAAAGCACAGATACGCAGTATTTT	CSARTKSTDTQYF
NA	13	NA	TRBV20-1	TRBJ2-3	TGCAGTGCTTGGGCAGGAGGGACAGATACGCAGTATTTT	CSAWAGGTDTQYF
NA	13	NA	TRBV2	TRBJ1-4	TGTGCCAGTCGGACAGCCCGTAATGAAAAACTGTTTTTT	CASRTARNEKLFF
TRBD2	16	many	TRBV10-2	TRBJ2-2	TGCGCCAGCAGTGATCCCAAGCGGGAATGGGCCGGGGAGCTGTTTTTT	CASSDPKREWAGELFF
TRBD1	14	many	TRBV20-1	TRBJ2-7	TGCAGTGCTGCCCGGGACAGGGGCTCCTACGAGCAGTACTTC	CSAARDRGSYEQYF
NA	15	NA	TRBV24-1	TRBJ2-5	TGTGCCACCAGTGACGCCGGAAAGAGGGGAGAGACCCAGTACTTC	CATSDAGKRGETQYF
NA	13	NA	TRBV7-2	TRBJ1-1	TGTGCCAGCAAGATTGACGGCGGGGGTGAAGCTTTCTTT	CASKIDGGGEAFF
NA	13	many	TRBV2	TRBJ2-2	TGTGCCAGCAGAGAGAGTTACACCGGGGAGCTGTTTTTT	CASRESYTGELFF
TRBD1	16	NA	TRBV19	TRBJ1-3	TGTGCCAGTAGTATGTCCTGGGGGACAGTTGGAAACACCATATATTTT	CASSMSWGTVGNTIYF
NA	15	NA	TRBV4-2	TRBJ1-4	TGTGCCAGCAGCCCCCAGGTAGGGGGAGGTGAAAAACTGTTTTTT	CASSPQVGGGEKLFF
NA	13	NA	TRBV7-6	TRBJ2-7	TGTGCCAGCAGCCTCGGTGACACCTACGAGCAGTACTTC	CASSLGDTYEQYF
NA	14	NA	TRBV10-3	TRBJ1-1	TGTGCCAGCAGTTTAGGGCAGATTTCCACTGAAGCTTTCTTT	CASSLGQISTEAFF
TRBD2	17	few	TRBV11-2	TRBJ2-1	TGTGCCAGCAGCGTCTCTGCCCCTAGCGGTACCTACAATGAGCAGTTCTTC	CASSVSAPSGTYNEQFF
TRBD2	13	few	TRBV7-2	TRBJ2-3	TGTGCCAGCAGCTTAGAACGGACTAGCGGGACCTACTTT	CASSLERTSGTYF
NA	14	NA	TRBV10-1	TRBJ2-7	TGCGCCAGCAGTGAGTCGAGAAGGGGGGGCGAGCAGTACTTC	CASSESRRGGEQYF
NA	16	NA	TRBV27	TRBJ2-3	TGTGCCAGCAGTCCCTTCCATCTCGGTGGTGCAGATACGCAGTATTTT	CASSPFHLGGADTQYF
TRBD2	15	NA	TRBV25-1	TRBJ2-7	TGTGCCAGCAGTCCTCCGGGACTAGCGACGTACGAGCAGTACTTC	CASSPPGLATYEQYF
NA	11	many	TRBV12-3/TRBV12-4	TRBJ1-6	TGTGCCAGCAGTCGTTCTTCACCCCTCCACTTT	CASSRSSPLHF
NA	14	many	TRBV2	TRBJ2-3	TGTGCCAGCAGTTATACGGACACCACAGATACGCAGTATTTT	CASSYTDTTDTQYF
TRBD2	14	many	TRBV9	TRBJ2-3	TGTGCCAGCAGCTTGGGACTAGCGACAGATACGCAGTATTTT	CASSLGLATDTQYF
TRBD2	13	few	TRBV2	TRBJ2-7	TGTGCCAGCAAACGACTAGCAGGCTACGAGCAGTACTTC	CASKRLAGYEQYF
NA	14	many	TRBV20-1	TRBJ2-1	TGCAGTGCTGCACCCCATAGCTCCTACAATGAGCAGTTCTTC	CSAAPHSSYNEQFF
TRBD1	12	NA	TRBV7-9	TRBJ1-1	TGTGCCAGCAGCAAGACAGGGATTGAAGCTTTCTTT	CASSKTGIEAFF
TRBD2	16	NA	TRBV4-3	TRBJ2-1	TGCGCCAGCAGCCAAGATCATCGGGGGGGGCACCATGAGCAGTTCTTC	CASSQDHRGGHHEQFF
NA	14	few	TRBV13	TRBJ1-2	TGTGCCAGCAGCACCAAAGGAAGGAACTATGGCTACACCTTC	CASSTKGRNYGYTF
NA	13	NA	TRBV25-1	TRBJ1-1	TGTGCCAGCAGTGAATTCTTGAACACTGAAGCTTTCTTT	CASSEFLNTEAFF
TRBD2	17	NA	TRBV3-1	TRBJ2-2	TGTGCCAGCAGCCAGACTAGCGGGGGGCTGTACACCGGGGAGCTGTTTTTT	CASSQTSGGLYTGELFF
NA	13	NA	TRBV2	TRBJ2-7	TGTGCCAGCAGTGACGGACACGACTACGAGCAGTACTTC	CASSDGHDYEQYF
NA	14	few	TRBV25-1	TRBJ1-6	TGTGCCAGCTCACCAAGACAGATGAATTCACCCCTCCACTTT	CASSPRQMNSPLHF
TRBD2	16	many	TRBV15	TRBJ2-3	TGTGCCACCAGCAGAGATTTAGCGGGAGAGGCGGATACGCAGTATTTT	CATSRDLAGEADTQYF
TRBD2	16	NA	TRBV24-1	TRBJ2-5	TGTGCCAGCAGCCAAGATAGCGGGGGGGCAGAAGAGACCCAGTACTTC	CASSQDSGGAEETQYF
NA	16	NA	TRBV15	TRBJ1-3	TGTGCCAGCAGAACTGGGGGGGGGAGCTCTGGAAACACCATATATTTT	CASRTGGGSSGNTIYF
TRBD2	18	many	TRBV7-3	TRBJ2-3	TGTGCCAGCAGCTTAACGCCTACGTGGACTAGCATCACAGATACGCAGTATTTT	CASSLTPTWTSITDTQYF
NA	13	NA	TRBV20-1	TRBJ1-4	TGCAGTGCTAGGGTCACAACTAATGAAAAACTGTTTTTT	CSARVTTNEKLFF
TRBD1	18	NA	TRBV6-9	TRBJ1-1	TGTGCCAGCAGTCATAGGACAGGAGGAGTTAATCGGAACACTGAAGCTTTCTTT	CASSHRTGGVNRNTEAFF
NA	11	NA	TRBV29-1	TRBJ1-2	TGCAGCGTTGGGGCCGAGGAAGGGTACACCTTC	CSVGAEEGYTF
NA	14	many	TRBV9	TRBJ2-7	TGTGCCAGCAGCGCAACAAGTCCAGACTACGAGCAGTACTTC	CASSATSPDYEQYF
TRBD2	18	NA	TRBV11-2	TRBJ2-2	TGTGCCAGCAGCTTAGACGAATGGGGGACTAGCTCAACCGGGGAGCTGTTTTTT	CASSLDEWGTSSTGELFF
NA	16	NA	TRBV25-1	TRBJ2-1	TGTGCCAGCAGCACCGACACAGGACCTGGCGACAATGAGCAGTTCTTC	CASSTDTGPGDNEQFF
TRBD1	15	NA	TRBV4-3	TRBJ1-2	TGCGCCAGCAGCCAAGTTCCGGGACAGGGTTATGGCTACACCTTC	CASSQVPGQGYGYTF
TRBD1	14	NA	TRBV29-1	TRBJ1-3	TGCAGCGTAGTAGGACAGGGGGGAGGAAACACCATATATTTT	CSVVGQGGGNTIYF
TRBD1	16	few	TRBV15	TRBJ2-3	TGTGCCACCAGCAGAGATCAGGGGGCCTCCACAGATACGCAGTATTTT	CATSRDQGASTDTQYF
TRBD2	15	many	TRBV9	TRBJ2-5	TGTGCCAGCAGCGTAGGCCTAGCGGTCCAAGAGACCCAGTACTTC	CASSVGLAVQETQYF
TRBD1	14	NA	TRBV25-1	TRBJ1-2	TGTGCCAGCAGTGGTTCGTCAGGGGGCTATGGCTACACCTTC	CASSGSSGGYGYTF